This TCR beta chain originates from a study of blood T cell repertoires in COVID-19. Study background: In each case, the material was cDNA or gDNA derived from T cells, B-cell-depleted T cells, or PBMCs.

The V end was cut by 5 bases, the J end by 0 bases, with 20 bases between. Germline CDR1 is MGHRA and CDR2 is YSYEKL. This CDR3 is 19 amino acids long. As originally analysed: The assay estimated nucleated cells by amplifying reference gene primers. Some clones are missing from TCRdb's copy, which holds only in-frame ones; the method was immunoSEQ multiplex PCR. V, J and clone size derive from that table, while D and trimming were established from the DNA sequence. This sample has some 200,000 clones, with approximately 84% found just once. This TCR came from an older woman with acute or convalescent COVID-19. The sequencing input was peripheral blood. The chain has TRBV4-1 and TRBJ2-6, with D possibly being TRBD1 (6 bases). The CDR3 DNA is TGCGCCAGCAGCACTTTCCGGGACACCTCTAACTCTGGGGCCAACGTCCTGACTTTC. This gives the protein CASSTFRDTSNSGANVLTF.